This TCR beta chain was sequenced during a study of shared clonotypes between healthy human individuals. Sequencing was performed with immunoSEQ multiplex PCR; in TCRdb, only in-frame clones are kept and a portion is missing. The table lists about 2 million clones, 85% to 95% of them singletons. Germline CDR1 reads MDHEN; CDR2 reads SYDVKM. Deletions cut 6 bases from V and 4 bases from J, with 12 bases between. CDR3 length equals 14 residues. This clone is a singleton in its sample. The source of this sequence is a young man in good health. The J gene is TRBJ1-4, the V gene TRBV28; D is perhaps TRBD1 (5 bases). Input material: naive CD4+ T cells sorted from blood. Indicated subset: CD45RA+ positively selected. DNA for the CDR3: TGTGCCAGCAGGCTCCCGGGACTTAATGAAAAACTGTTTTTT. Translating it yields CASRLPGLNEKLFF. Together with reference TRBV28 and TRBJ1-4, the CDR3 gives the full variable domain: DVKVTQSSRYLVKRTGEKVFLECVQDMDHENMFWYRQDPGLGLRLIYFSYDVKMKEKGDIPEGYSVSREKKERFSLILESASTNQTSMYLCASRLPGLNEKLFFGSGTQLSVL.